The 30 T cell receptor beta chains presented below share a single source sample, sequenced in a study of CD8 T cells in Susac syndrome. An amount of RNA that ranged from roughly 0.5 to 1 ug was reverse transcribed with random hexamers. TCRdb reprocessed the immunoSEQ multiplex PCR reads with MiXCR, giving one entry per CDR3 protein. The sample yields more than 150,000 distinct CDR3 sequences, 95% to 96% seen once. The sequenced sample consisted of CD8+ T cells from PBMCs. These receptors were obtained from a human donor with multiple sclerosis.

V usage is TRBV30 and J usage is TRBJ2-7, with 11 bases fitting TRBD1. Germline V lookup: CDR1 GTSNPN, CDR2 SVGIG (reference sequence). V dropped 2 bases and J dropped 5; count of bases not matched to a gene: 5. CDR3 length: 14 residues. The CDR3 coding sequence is TGTGCCTGGAGTAAGGGACAGGGGGACGACGAGCAGTACTTC. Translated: CAWSKGQGDDEQYF.

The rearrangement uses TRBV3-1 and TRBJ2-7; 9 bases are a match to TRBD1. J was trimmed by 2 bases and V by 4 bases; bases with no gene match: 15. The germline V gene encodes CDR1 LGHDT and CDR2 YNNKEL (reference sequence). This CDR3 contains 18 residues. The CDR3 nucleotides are TGTGCCAGCAGCCCGGAAACTATAGGACAGGGGAACCCCTACGAGCAGTACTTC. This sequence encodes CASSPETIGQGNPYEQYF.

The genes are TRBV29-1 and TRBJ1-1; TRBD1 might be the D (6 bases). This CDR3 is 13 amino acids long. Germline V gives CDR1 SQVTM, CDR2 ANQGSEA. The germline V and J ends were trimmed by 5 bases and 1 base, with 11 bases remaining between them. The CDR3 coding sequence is TGCAGCGTTAGGACAGTAGAGAACACTGAAGCTTTCTTT. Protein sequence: CSVRTVENTEAFF.

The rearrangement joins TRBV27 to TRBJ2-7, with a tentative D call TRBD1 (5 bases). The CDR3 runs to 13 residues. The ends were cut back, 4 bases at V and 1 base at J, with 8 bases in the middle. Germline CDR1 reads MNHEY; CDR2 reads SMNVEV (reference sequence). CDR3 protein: CASSWGRSYEQYF. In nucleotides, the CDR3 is TGTGCCAGCAGTTGGGGCCGATCCTACGAGCAGTACTTC.

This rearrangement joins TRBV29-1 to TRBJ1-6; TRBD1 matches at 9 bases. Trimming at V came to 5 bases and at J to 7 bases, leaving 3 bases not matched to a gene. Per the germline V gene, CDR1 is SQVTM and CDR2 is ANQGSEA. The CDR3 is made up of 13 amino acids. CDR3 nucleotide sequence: TGCAGCGTTCGTGACAGGGGGAATTCACCCCTCCACTTT. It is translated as CSVRDRGNSPLHF.

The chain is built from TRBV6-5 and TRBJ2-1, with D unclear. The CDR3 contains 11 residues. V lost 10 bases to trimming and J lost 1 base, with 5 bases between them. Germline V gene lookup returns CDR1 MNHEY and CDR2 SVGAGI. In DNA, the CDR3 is TGTGCCACCTTTTCCTACAATGAGCAGTTCTTC. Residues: CATFSYNEQFF.

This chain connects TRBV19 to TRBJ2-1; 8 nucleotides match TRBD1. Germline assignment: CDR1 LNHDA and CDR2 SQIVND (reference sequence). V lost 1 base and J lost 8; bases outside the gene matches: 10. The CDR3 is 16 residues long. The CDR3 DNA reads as TGTGCCAGTAGTATAGGTGGCAGGGGGCAGTGGGATGAGCAGTTCTTC. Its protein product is CASSIGGRGQWDEQFF.

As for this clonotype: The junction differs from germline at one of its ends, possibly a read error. The CDR3 nucleotides are TGCAGTGCTAGAGATCTAGGGGGCACGGATACGCAGTATTTT. Its translation: CSARDLGGTDTQYF. The chain is built from TRBV20-1 and TRBJ2-3; TRBD1 matches 7 bases. Germline CDR1 DFQATT, CDR2 SNEGSKA (reference sequence). The CDR3 extends over 14 amino acids.

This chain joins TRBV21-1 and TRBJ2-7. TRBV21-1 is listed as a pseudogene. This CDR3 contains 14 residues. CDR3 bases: TGTGCCAGCAGAGGAACGGTCAGCTCCTACGAGCAGTACGTC. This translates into CASRGTVSSYEQYV.

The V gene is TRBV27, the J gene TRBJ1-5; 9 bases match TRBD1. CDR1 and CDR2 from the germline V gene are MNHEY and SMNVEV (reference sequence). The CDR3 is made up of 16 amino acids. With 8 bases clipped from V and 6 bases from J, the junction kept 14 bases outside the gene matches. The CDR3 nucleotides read TGTGCCAGCCGCTCCACTGGACAGGGGACGGGTCAGCCCCAGCATTTT. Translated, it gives CASRSTGQGTGQPQHF.

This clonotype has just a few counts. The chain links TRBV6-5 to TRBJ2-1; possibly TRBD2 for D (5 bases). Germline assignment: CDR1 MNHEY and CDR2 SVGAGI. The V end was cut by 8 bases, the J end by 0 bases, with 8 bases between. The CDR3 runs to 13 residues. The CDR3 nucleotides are TGTGCCAGCGGGGAGAGCTCCTACAATGAGCAGTTCTTC. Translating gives CASGESSYNEQFF.

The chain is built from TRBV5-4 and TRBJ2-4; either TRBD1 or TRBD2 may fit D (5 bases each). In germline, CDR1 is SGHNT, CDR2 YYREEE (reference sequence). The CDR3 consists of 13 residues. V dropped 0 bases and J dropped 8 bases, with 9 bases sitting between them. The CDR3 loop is CASSLELGDIQYF. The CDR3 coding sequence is TGTGCCAGCAGCTTGGAGCTGGGGGACATTCAGTACTTC.

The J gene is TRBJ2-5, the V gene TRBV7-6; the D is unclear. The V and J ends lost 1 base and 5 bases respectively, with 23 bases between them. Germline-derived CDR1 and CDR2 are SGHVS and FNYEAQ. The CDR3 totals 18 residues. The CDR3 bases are TGTGCCAGCAGCTTAGAATCTGGTTTAAAGGTCGGTGGGGAGACCCAGTACTTC. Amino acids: CASSLESGLKVGGETQYF. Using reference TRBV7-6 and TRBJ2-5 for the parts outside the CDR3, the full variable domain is GAGVSQSPRYKVTKRGQDVALRCDPISGHVSLYWYRQALGQGPEFLTYFNYEAQQDKSGLPNDRFSAERPEGSISTLTIQRTEQRDSAMYRCASSLESGLKVGGETQYFGPGTRLLVL.

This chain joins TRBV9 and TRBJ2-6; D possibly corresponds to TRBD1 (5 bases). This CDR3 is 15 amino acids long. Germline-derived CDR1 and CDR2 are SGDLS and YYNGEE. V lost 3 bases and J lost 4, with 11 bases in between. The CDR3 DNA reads TGTGCCAGCAGCGCCAGGGTATCCGGGGCCAACGTCCTGACTTTC. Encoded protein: CASSARVSGANVLTF.

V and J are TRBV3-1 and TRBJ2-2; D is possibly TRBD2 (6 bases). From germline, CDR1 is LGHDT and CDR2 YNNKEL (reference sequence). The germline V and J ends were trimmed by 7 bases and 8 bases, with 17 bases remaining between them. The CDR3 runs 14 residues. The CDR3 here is CASTHPLAPGELFF. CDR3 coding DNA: TGTGCCAGCACTCATCCCCTAGCGCCGGGGGAGCTGTTTTTT. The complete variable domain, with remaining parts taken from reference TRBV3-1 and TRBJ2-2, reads DTAVSQTPKYLVTQMGNDKSIKCEQNLGHDTMYWYKQDSKKFLKIMFSYNNKELIINETVPNRFSPKSPDKAHLNLHINSLELGDSAVYFCASTHPLAPGELFFGEGSRLTVL.

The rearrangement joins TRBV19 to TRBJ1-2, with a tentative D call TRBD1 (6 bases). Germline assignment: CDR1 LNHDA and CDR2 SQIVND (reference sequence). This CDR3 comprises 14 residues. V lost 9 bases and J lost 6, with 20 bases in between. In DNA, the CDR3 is TGTGCCAGCCATACCAAAGGCGGGGGCGATGGCTACACCTTC. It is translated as CASHTKGGGDGYTF.

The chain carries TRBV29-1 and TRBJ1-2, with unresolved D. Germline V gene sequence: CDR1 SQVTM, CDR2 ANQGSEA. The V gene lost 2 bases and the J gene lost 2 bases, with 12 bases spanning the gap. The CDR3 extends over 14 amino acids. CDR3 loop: CSVELIGRNYGYTF. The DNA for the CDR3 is TGCAGCGTTGAATTGATTGGGAGAAACTATGGCTACACCTTC.

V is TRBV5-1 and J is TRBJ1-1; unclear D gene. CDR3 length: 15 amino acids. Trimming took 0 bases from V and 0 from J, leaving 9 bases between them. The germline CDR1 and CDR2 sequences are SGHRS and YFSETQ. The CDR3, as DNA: TGCGCCAGCAGCTTGGAAGGCCAACTGAACACTGAAGCTTTCTTT. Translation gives CASSLEGQLNTEAFF.

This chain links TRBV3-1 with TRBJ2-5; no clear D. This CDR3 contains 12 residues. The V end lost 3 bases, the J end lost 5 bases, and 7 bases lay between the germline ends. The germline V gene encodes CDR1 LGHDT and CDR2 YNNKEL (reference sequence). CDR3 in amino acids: CASSQVRETQYF. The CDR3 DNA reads TGTGCCAGCAGCCAGGTCCGGGAGACCCAGTACTTC.

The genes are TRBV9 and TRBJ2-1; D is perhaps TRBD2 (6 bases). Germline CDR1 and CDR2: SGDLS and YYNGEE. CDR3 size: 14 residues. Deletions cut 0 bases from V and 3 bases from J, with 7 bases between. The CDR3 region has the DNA TGTGCCAGCAGCGTAGGGGGAGGCTACAATGAGCAGTTCTTC. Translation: CASSVGGGYNEQFF. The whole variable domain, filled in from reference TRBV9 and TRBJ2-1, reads DSGVTQTPKHLITATGQRVTLRCSPRSGDLSVYWYQQSLDQGLQFLIQYYNGEERAKGNILERFSAQQFPDLHSELNLSSLELGDSALYFCASSVGGGYNEQFFGPGTRLTVL.

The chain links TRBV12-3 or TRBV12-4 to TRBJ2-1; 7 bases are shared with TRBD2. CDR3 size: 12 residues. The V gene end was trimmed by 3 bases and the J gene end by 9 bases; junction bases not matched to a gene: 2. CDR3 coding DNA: TGTGCCAGCAGTTTGGGGGGGATTGAGCAGTTCTTC. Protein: CASSLGGIEQFF.

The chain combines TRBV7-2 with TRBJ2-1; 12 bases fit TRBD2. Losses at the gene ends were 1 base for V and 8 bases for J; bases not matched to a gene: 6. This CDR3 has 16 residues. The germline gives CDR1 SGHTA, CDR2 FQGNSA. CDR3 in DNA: TGTGCCAGCAGCTTAGAACTAGCGGGGGGCGGGGATGAGCAGTTCTTC. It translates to CASSLELAGGGDEQFF.

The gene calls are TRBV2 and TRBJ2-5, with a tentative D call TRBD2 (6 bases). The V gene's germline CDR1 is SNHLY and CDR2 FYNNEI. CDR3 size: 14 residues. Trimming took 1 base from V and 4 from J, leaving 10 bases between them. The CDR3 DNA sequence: TGTGCCAGCAGTGAAGTGGAGGGAAGAGAGACCCAGTACTTC. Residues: CASSEVEGRETQYF.

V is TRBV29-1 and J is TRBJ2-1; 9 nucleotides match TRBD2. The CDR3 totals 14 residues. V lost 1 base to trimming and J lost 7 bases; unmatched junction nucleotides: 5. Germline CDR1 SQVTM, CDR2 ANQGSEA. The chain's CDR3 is CSVEGLAGTNEQFF. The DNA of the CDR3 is TGCAGCGTTGAAGGCCTAGCGGGGACGAATGAGCAGTTCTTC.

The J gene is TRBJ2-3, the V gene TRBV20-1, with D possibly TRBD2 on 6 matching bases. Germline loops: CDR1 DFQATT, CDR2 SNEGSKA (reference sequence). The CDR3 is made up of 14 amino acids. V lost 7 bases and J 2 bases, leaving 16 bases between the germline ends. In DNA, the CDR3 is TGCAGTGTCGAGAGGAGACTAGACACAGATACGCAGTATTTT. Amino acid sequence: CSVERRLDTDTQYF.

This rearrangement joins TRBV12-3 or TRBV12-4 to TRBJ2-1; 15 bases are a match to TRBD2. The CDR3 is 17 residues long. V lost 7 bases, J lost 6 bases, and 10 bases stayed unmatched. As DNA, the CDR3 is TGTGCCAGCACCCTCGGCGGACTAGCGGGGGGGCCCAATGAGCAGTTCTTC. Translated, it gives CASTLGGLAGGPNEQFF.

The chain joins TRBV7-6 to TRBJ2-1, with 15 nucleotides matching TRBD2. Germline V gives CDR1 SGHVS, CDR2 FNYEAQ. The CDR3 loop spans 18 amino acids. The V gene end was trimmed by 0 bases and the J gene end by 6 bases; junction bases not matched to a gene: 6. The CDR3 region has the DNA TGTGCCAGCAGCTTAGCGCCAGGACTAGCGGGAGGGGGCAATGAGCAGTTCTTC. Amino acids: CASSLAPGLAGGGNEQFF.

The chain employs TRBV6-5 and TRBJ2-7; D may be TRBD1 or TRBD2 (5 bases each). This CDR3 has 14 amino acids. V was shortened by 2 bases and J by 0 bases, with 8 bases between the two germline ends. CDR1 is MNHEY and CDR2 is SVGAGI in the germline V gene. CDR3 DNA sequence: TGTGCCAGCAGTTACGATGGGGGCTCCTACGAGCAGTACGTC. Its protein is CASSYDGGSYEQYV.

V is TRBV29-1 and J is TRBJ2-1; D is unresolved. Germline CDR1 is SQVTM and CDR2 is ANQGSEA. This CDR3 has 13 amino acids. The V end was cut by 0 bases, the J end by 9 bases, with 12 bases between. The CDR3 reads CSVEEPIKVEQFF. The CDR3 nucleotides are TGCAGCGTTGAAGAGCCGATAAAGGTTGAGCAGTTCTTC.

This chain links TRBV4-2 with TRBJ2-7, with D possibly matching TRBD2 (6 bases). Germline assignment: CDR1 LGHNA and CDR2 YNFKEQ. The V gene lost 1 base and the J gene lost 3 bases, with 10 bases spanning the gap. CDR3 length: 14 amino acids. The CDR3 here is CASSQGWGGYEQYF. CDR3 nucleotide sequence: TGTGCCAGCAGCCAAGGATGGGGAGGCTACGAGCAGTACTTC.